Reported below is one T cell receptor beta chain. The antigen is unknown. The data were taken from a study of cytomegalovirus exposure and HLA in healthy donors. Overall study results and limits: The investigators catalogued 150 to 200 TCR beta chains as cytomegalovirus-associated. A later analysis linked 16,951 TCR beta sequences to HLA alleles at 0.05 false discovery rate. Presence/absence analysis assumed near-uniform sequencing depth across donors.

The primer mix had 60 Vbeta and 13 Jbeta primers. Original methodology: Tens of millions of unique TCR beta chains, roughly 11 million shared, were counted in a later analysis. The protocol was immunoSEQ multiplex PCR, while the TCRdb copy is restricted to in-frame clones and leaves out a portion. That table gives V, J and clone size, and the DNA gave D and trimming. The top ten clones hold roughly 4% of a sample with about 80,000 clones, under 65% of them seen once. The clonotype was recovered from a male donor in good health and CMV-seropositive. Sequencing used PBMCs.

CDR3 nucleotides: TGTGCCAGCAGTGAACCCAACGCGGCAGATACGCAGTATTTT. Amino acids: CASSEPNAADTQYF. The chain joins TRBV25-1 to TRBJ2-3; no clear D. The CDR3 length is 14 residues. The V and J ends lost 2 bases and 4 bases respectively, with 10 bases between them. CDR1 MGHDK and CDR2 SYGVNS come from the germline V gene.